This TCR beta chain was identified in a study of blood T cell repertoires in COVID-19. Study background: Spain, Italy and the United States supplied samples that represented acute and convalescent COVID-19.

Notes on this clone: Other DNA sequences in this sample translate to the same CDR3.

Patients of the Seattle cohort, enrolled during active infection, were followed longitudinally. CDR1 and CDR2 from the germline V gene are MNHEY and SVGAGI. The V end was cut by 0 bases, the J end by 1 base, with 6 bases between. CDR3 length equals 14 residues. Original processing notes: Amplification of reference gene primers provided the estimated nucleated cell counts. TCRdb's table, derived via immunoSEQ multiplex PCR, lists solely in-frame clones and lacks some. Clone size and the V and J calls come from that table; the DNA yielded D and trimming. The top ten clones hold about 7.6% of a sample with under 450,000 clones, approximately 86% of them seen once.

The TCR sequence derives from a woman aged 60 to 75 with COVID-19, enrolled during active disease. The sample comprised peripheral blood. The J gene is TRBJ1-1, the V gene TRBV6-5, with D perhaps TRBD1 (5 bases). In DNA, the CDR3 is TGTGCCAGCAGTTACTCCCAGGGGAACACTGAAGCTTTCTTT. It is translated as CASSYSQGNTEAFF.